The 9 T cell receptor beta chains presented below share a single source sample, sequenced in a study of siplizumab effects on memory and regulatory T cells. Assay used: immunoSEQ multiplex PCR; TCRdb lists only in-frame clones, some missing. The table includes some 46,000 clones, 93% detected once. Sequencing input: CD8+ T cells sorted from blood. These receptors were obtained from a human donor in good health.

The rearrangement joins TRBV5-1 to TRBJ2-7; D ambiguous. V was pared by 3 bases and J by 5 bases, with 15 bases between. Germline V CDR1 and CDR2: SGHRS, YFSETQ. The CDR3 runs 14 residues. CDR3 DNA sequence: TGCGCCAGCAGCTCTAGAGGTGGGGTCCACGAGCAGTACTTC. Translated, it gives CASSSRGGVHEQYF.

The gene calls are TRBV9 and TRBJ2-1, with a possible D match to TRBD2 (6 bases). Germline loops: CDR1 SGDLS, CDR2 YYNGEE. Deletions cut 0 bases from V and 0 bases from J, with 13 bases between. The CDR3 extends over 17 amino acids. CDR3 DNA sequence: TGTGCCAGCAGCGTAGGCAGCGGGCCGAGCTCCTACAATGAGCAGTTCTTC. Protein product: CASSVGSGPSSYNEQFF.

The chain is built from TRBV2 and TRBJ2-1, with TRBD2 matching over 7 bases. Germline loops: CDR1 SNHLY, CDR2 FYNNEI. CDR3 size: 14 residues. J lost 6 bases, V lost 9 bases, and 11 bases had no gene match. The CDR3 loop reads CARGSSGPSNEQFF. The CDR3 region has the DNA TGTGCCAGAGGGTCTAGCGGACCATCCAATGAGCAGTTCTTC.

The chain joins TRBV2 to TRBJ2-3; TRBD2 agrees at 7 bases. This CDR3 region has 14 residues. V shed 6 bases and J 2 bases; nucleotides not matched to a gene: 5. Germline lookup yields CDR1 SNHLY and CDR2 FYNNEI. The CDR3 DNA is TGTGCCAGCAGACCTAGCGGCCCCACAGATACGCAGTATTTT. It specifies CASRPSGPTDTQYF.

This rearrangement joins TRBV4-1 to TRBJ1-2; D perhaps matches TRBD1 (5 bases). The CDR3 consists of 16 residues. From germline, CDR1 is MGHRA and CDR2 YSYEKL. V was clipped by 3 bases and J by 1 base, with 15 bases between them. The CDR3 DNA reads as TGCGCCAGCAGCCAGTCACAGGAGACTATTAACTATGGCTACACCTTC. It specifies CASSQSQETINYGYTF.

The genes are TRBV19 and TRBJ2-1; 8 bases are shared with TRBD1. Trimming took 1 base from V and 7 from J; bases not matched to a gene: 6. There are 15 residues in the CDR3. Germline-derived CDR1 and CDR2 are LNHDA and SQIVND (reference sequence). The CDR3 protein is CASSIGTGLGNEQFF. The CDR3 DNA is TGTGCCAGTAGTATAGGGACAGGGTTGGGGAATGAGCAGTTCTTC.

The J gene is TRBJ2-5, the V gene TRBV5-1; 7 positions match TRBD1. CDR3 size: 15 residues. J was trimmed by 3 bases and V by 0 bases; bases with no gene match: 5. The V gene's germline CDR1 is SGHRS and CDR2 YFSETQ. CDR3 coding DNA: TGCGCCAGCAGCTTGGAGCCCACAGGGGAAGAGACCCAGTACTTC. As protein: CASSLEPTGEETQYF.

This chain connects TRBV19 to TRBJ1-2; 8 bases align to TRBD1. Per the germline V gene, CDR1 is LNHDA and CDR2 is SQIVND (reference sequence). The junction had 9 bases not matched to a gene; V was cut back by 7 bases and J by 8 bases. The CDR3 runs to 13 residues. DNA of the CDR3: TGTGCCAGTACACTGCAGGGGGCAGAAGGCTACACCTTC. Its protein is CASTLQGAEGYTF.

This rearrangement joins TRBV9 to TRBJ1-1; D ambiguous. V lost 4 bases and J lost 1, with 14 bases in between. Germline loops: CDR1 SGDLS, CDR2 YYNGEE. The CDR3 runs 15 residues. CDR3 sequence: CASSPSAQGNTEAFF. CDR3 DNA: TGTGCCAGCAGCCCCTCCGCCCAAGGGAACACTGAAGCTTTCTTT.